The 9 T cell receptor beta chains below were found in one sample sequenced in a study of T cells in Graves' hyperthyroidism and ophthalmopathy (dated by TCRdb to between 2018 and 2021). Library prep was done by multiplex PCR. TCRdb records Illumina HiSeq 2000 as the sequencer. Amplification of TCR beta CDR3 regions was carried out from RNA transcripts. For the first round of RT-PCR on the TCR CDR3, the HTBI primer set was used together with the Qiagen OneStep RT-PCR kit. TCRdb handled the public reads itself, with Q25 trimming in fastp and clone calling in MiXCR, and kept productive beta chains. CDR3 protein duplicates are merged, each entry listing the most common genes and DNA. The sample yields 620,000 or so distinct CDR3 sequences; approximately 15% were counted once. The ten largest clones represent approximately 12% of the sample. The specimen sequenced was blood. The receptors here all came from a woman in her fifties or sixties with Graves' ophthalmopathy.

This clonotype has more than one count but fewer than ten. The chain employs TRBV30 and TRBJ1-1; D uncertain. This CDR3 has 12 residues. CDR1 GTSNPN and CDR2 SVGIG come from the germline V gene (reference sequence). V was cut by 0 bases and J by 6 bases, with 8 bases left in between. The CDR3 DNA reads TGTGCCTGGAGTGTAATCGTCCCTGAAGCTTTCTTT. It specifies CAWSVIVPEAFF.

This clonotype has at least ten counts. The chain combines TRBV5-1 with TRBJ2-7; perhaps TRBD1 as D (6 bases). This CDR3 contains 16 residues. The ends were cut back, 4 bases at V and 3 bases at J, with 20 bases in the middle. Looked up from germline, CDR1 is SGHRS and CDR2 is YFSETQ. CDR3 sequence (DNA): TGCGCCAGCAGCACGTTGTCATGGGACACCAACTACGAGCAGTACTTC. Its translation: CASSTLSWDTNYEQYF. Variable domain in full (rest from reference TRBV5-1 and TRBJ2-7): KAGVTQTPRYLIKTRGQQVTLSCSPISGHRSVSWYQQTPGQGLQFLFEYFSETQRNKGNFPGRFSGRQFSNSRSEMNVSTLELGDSALYLCASSTLSWDTNYEQYFGPGTRLTVT.

The V call is TRBV6-5, the J call TRBJ2-7, with 11 positions matching TRBD2. The trim removed 1 base at V and 1 base at J, leaving 3 bases unmatched. Germline CDR1 and CDR2: MNHEY and SVGAGI. CDR3 length: 16 residues. CDR3 protein: CASSYWTSGLSYEQYF. In nucleotides, the CDR3 is TGTGCCAGCAGTTACTGGACTAGCGGGCTTTCCTACGAGCAGTACTTC.

This chain joins TRBV2 and TRBJ2-2; D gene unclear. Between the trimmed V and J ends, which lost 2 bases and 8 bases, there was a span of 9 bases. CDR1 is SNHLY and CDR2 is FYNNEI in the germline V gene. The CDR3 loop spans 13 amino acids. The CDR3 nucleotides are TGTGCCAGCAGTGAATTTAGTCCAGGGGAGCTGTTTTTT. Translated, it gives CASSEFSPGELFF.

This clonotype was found once. The chain recombines TRBV12-3 or TRBV12-4 with TRBJ2-3; 10 nucleotides align to TRBD2. V trimming: 5 bases; J trimming: 4 bases; junction bases outside the gene matches: 15. The CDR3 runs to 18 residues. This CDR3 reads CASSPAKLAGGIADTQYF. The CDR3 region has the DNA TGTGCCAGCAGTCCCGCCAAATTAGCGGGAGGAATTGCAGATACGCAGTATTTT.

This clonotype was counted many times. The chain links TRBV15 to TRBJ2-3; 11 bases are a match to TRBD2. From germline, CDR1 is LNHNV and CDR2 YYDKDF (reference sequence). The CDR3 has 17 amino acids. With V trimmed by 1 base and J by 0 bases, 3 bases remained unmatched. The CDR3 DNA reads as TGTGCCACCAGCAGAGGGGGACTAGCGGATAGCACAGATACGCAGTATTTT. This translates into CATSRGGLADSTDTQYF.

This clonotype was observed at least ten times. CDR3 amino acids: CASSQVGASPLHF. In DNA, the CDR3 is TGTGCCAGCAGCCAGGTAGGGGCTTCACCCCTCCACTTT. This sequence joins TRBV3-1 and TRBJ1-6; D may be TRBD1 (5 bases). Per the germline V gene, CDR1 is LGHDT and CDR2 is YNNKEL (reference sequence). The V end lost 3 bases, the J end lost 9 bases, and 9 bases lay between the germline ends. CDR3 length: 13 amino acids.

In this sample, this clonotype turned up many times. The chain is built from TRBV7-2 and TRBJ2-5, with 13 bases that match TRBD2. Germline-derived CDR1 and CDR2 are SGHTA and FQGNSA. The CDR3 totals 15 residues. With 5 bases clipped from V and 5 bases from J, the junction kept 5 bases outside the gene matches. This CDR3 reads CASSITSGRAETQYF. As DNA, the CDR3 is TGTGCCAGCAGCATAACTAGCGGGAGGGCGGAGACCCAGTACTTC.

This clonotype turned up a few times. The chain joins TRBV7-9 to TRBJ2-1; D ambiguous. The germline CDR1 and CDR2 sequences are SEHNR and FQNEAQ (reference sequence). CDR3 size: 13 residues. With 2 bases removed from V and 5 bases from J, the gap between germline ends came to 7 bases. The CDR3 sequence: CASSLPQNNEQFF. For the CDR3, the DNA is TGTGCCAGCAGCTTACCCCAGAACAATGAGCAGTTCTTC.